This is a list of T cell receptor beta chains from one sample in a study of blood T cell repertoires in COVID-19. The assay was immunoSEQ multiplex PCR, and TCRdb's table has in-frame clones only and misses some. The data hold more than 200,000 clones, with about 84% observed a single time. The sample was PBMCs or T cells enriched from blood (not recorded which). These receptors originate from a man aged 60-69 years who had recovered from COVID-19. Each CDR3 is given with its conserved first and last residue. A D gene is named only where the DNA matches it firmly. A clone size is listed for some rows: how often the clone was seen (once, few, many), or a class if it is expanded.

TGTGCCAGCAGCTCCCGGTACCAAGAGACCCAGTACTTC,CASSSRYQETQYF,TRBJ2-5,.,TRBV11-2,.
TGCGCCAGCAGCTTTGCCGGGACTGAGGGAGAGACCCAGTACTTC,CASSFAGTEGETQYF,TRBJ2-5,.,TRBV5-1,.
TGTGCCTGGAGGGGGGACAGGGCTGTGCCTGAAGCTTTCTTT,CAWRGDRAVPEAFF,TRBJ1-1,.,TRBV30,TRBD1
TGTGCCAGCAGTTACCGGGACAGGGTATTCGAGCAGTACTTC,CASSYRDRVFEQYF,TRBJ2-7,.,TRBV5-6,TRBD1
TGTGCCAGCAGCGGGGAGGGCTTCTTGGGCTATGGCTACACCTTC,CASSGEGFLGYGYTF,TRBJ1-2,.,TRBV9,.
TGCGCCAGCAGCCCGCCGGGGACAGGGGATATGAATGAGCAGTTCTTC,CASSPPGTGDMNEQFF,TRBJ2-1,.,TRBV5-1,TRBD1
TGTGCCAGCAGTGTGGGCGGGGGGGCTGTCGAGCAGTACTTC,CASSVGGGAVEQYF,TRBJ2-7,.,TRBV2,TRBD2
TGCAGCGTTGAACGGGACTATGGCTACACCTTC,CSVERDYGYTF,TRBJ1-2,.,TRBV29-1,.
TGTGCCAGCAGTTACATTAACTCCGACACAGATACGCAGTATTTT,CASSYINSDTDTQYF,TRBJ2-3,.,TRBV6-2/TRBV6-3,.
TGTGCCAGCAGTTTACGGGGGGTATTGAACACTGAAGCTTTCTTT,CASSLRGVLNTEAFF,TRBJ1-1,.,TRBV27,.
TGCAGTGCTAGTAAGGGCGGGGGGGAATACGAGCAGTACTTC,CSASKGGGEYEQYF,TRBJ2-7,.,TRBV20-1,TRBD2
TGCAGCGTTGGAGAGGCGAGGGGGCGCGGCGGGGAGCTGTTTTTT,CSVGEARGRGGELFF,TRBJ2-2,.,TRBV29-1,TRBD1
TGTGCCAGCAGTTTATCCTTCAGGGCGGATTCACCCCTCCACTTT,CASSLSFRADSPLHF,TRBJ1-6,.,TRBV27,.
TGTGCCACCAGTGATTTGAAGCCGGGCACAGATACGCAGTATTTT,CATSDLKPGTDTQYF,TRBJ2-3,.,TRBV24-1,.
TGTGCCAGCAGCCCCAGGAGCTCCGGGGGGGGATACGAGCAGTACTTC,CASSPRSSGGGYEQYF,TRBJ2-7,.,TRBV7-9,TRBD2
TGTGCCAGCAGCTCCAACCCGGGTTTGTACGAGCAGTACTTC,CASSSNPGLYEQYF,TRBJ2-7,.,TRBV7-8,.
TGTGCCAGCAGTATCCGGGGAGGCGAGACCCAGTACTTC,CASSIRGGETQYF,TRBJ2-5,.,TRBV19,.
TGTGCCAGCAGTGAGAGGACAGGGTCTTCACCCCTCCACTTT,CASSERTGSSPLHF,TRBJ1-6,.,TRBV2,TRBD1
TGCGCCAGCAGCTTGGGGGACAGGGTTTTAGAGACCCAGTACTTC,CASSLGDRVLETQYF,TRBJ2-5,.,TRBV5-1,TRBD1
TGTGCCAGCAGCCAAGCGGGTTTGACTGAAGCTTTCTTT,CASSQAGLTEAFF,TRBJ1-1,.,TRBV3-1/TRBV3-2,.
TGTGCCAGCAGTTTAGCGAGGGGAAACACCATATATTTT,CASSLARGNTIYF,TRBJ1-3,once,TRBV12-3/TRBV12-4,.
TGTGCCAGCAGCCAGGGTCCTTCGGGAGGTATCGAGCAGTACTTC,CASSQGPSGGIEQYF,TRBJ2-7,.,TRBV3-1/TRBV3-2,TRBD2
TGTGCCAGTAGTAAGCCGGGACAGGTAAATCAGCCCCAGCATTTT,CASSKPGQVNQPQHF,TRBJ1-5,.,TRBV19,TRBD1
TGTGCCAGCAGCCCCGCCGGTACCGGGGAGCTGTTTTTT,CASSPAGTGELFF,TRBJ2-2,.,TRBV7-3,.
TGTGCCAGCAGCCACTCGGGACAGGGGAATTCACCCCTCCACTTT,CASSHSGQGNSPLHF,TRBJ1-6,.,TRBV4-2,TRBD1
TGCGCCAGCAGCCCAAGGACAGGGGAGACTGAAGCTTTCTTT,CASSPRTGETEAFF,TRBJ1-1,.,TRBV5-1,TRBD1
TGTGCCAGCAGCTTAGCTCGTCAGGTGGGAGACGGGGAGCTGTTTTTT,CASSLARQVGDGELFF,TRBJ2-2,.,TRBV11-3,.
TGCGCCAGCAGCCAAGAAACAGAGAACACTGAAGCTTTCTTT,CASSQETENTEAFF,TRBJ1-1,once,TRBV4-3,.
TGCGCCAGCAGCCAAGTAGGGGGCGACTATGGCTACACCTTC,CASSQVGGDYGYTF,TRBJ1-2,.,TRBV4-3,TRBD1
TGTGCCAGCAGCCCCGCAGCGGGGGGTGCCTATGGCTACACCTTC,CASSPAAGGAYGYTF,TRBJ1-2,.,TRBV7-2,.
TGTGCCAGCAGCTTAAGTAGCGGGGGTACCGGGGAGCTGTTTTTT,CASSLSSGGTGELFF,TRBJ2-2,.,TRBV7-6,TRBD2
TGTGCCAGCAGCTTGAGTAGGGGGTATACTGAAGCTTTCTTT,CASSLSRGYTEAFF,TRBJ1-1,.,TRBV5-6,.
TGTGCCAGTATAGAGACAGGGGATAGCAATCAGCCCCAGCATTTT,CASIETGDSNQPQHF,TRBJ1-5,.,TRBV19,TRBD1
TGTGCCAGCAGCCTTGGCGGGGGGAACACTGAAGCTTTCTTT,CASSLGGGNTEAFF,TRBJ1-1,.,TRBV2,.
TGTGCCAGCTCACGCGGAGTGCAAATGGGCGAGCAGTACTTC,CASSRGVQMGEQYF,TRBJ2-7,once,TRBV18,.
TGTGCCAGCAGCCAAGTTGCGCGACACGGCTACGAGCAGTACTTC,CASSQVARHGYEQYF,TRBJ2-7,.,TRBV3-1/TRBV3-2,.
TGTGCCAGCACCCGGGACAGGCCAGGAACTGAAGCTTTCTTT,CASTRDRPGTEAFF,TRBJ1-1,.,TRBV6-5,TRBD1
TGTGCCAGCAGCTTATATCGGGGAGGGTTAGCCGGGGAGCTGTTTTTT,CASSLYRGGLAGELFF,TRBJ2-2,once,TRBV7-3,TRBD2